Shown below are 20 T cell receptor beta chains from a single sample sequenced in a study of vaccination effects on CD4 cells after COVID-19. Assay: immunoSEQ multiplex PCR; the TCRdb copy retains only in-frame clones and omits some. The sample has under 85,000 clones, more than 60% seen once. These receptors have no identified antigens. Before sequencing, viral peptide pools were used by the ViraFEST assay to expand antigen-specific CD4+ T cells. Having been cultured for 10 days, the cells underwent CD4+ T cell isolation. Either the mRNA-1273 or the BNT162b2 vaccine was given to participants as two doses. The sample was CD4+ T cells from PBMCs cultured with HCoV-OC43 spike peptides, taken after COVID-19 vaccination. Noted subset: HCoV-OC43 spike overlapping peptide pool stimulation. These TCRs come from a human donor who received a COVID-19 vaccine.

V gene TRBV9 combines with J gene TRBJ2-3, with 11 bases aligning to TRBD2. Germline values: CDR1 SGDLS, CDR2 YYNGEE. This CDR3 is built from 17 residues. Trimming removed 0 bases from V and 1 base from J; junction bases left unmatched: 4. The DNA of the CDR3 is TGTGCCAGCAGCGTAGCCGTAGCGGGGGGGGGCACAGATACGCAGTATTTT. Its translation: CASSVAVAGGGTDTQYF.

This clone was found a few times. The V call is TRBV10-3, the J call TRBJ2-7; no firm D call. CDR1 is ENHRY, CDR2 SYGVKD, per germline. The CDR3 length is 12 residues. V was pared by 0 bases and J by 3 bases, with 3 bases between. The CDR3 region is CAISESRYEQYV. In DNA, the CDR3 is TGTGCCATCAGTGAGTCCCGCTACGAGCAGTACGTC.

Worth noting for this clone: The junction departs from germline at one end; a sequencing error may be responsible. This rearrangement joins TRBV19 to TRBJ2-3, with 9 bases that match TRBD2. The CDR3 extends over 16 amino acids. The germline CDR1 and CDR2 sequences are LNHDA and SQIVND (reference sequence). CDR3 residues: CASAGGPGTSIDTQYF. DNA for the CDR3: TGTGCCAGTGCGGGGGGCCCGGGGACTAGCATAGATACGCAGTATTTT.

The rearrangement links TRBV19 to TRBJ2-2; D is perhaps TRBD1 (5 bases). Trimming shortened V by 1 base and J by 2 bases, and 14 bases separated the two germline ends. The CDR3 is made up of 17 amino acids. Germline loops: CDR1 LNHDA, CDR2 SQIVND (reference sequence). The CDR3 DNA reads as TGTGCCAGTAGTATAGGATTAAGGGGAACAAACACCGGGGAGCTGTTTTTT. Its protein product is CASSIGLRGTNTGELFF.

This chain connects TRBV18 to TRBJ2-3; weak D call: TRBD2 (6 bases). The CDR3 has 16 residues. V lost 2 bases, J lost 1 base, and 13 bases lay in between. Looked up from germline, CDR1 is KGHSH and CDR2 is LQKENI. CDR3: CASSPIGGSGTDTQYF. DNA for the CDR3: TGTGCCAGCTCACCAATCGGGGGTTCGGGCACAGATACGCAGTATTTT.

The chain combines TRBV3-1 (or the pseudogene TRBV3-2) with TRBJ2-2, with TRBD2 identical over 7 bases. This CDR3 contains 14 residues. Germline V gene lookup returns CDR1 LGHDT and CDR2 YNNKEL (reference sequence). With 2 bases clipped from V and 5 bases from J, the junction kept 2 bases outside the gene matches. The CDR3 bases are TGTGCCAGCAGCCAAAGGGAGGGAACCGGGGAGCTGTTTTTT. It codes for CASSQREGTGELFF.

In nucleotides, the CDR3 is TGCAGCGCCCGCGTGGGATCGGGCAATCAGCCCCAGCATTTT. Its protein product is CSARVGSGNQPQHF. This chain joins TRBV29-1 and TRBJ1-5; D is undetermined. Trimming pared 7 bases from V and 2 bases from J, leaving 15 bases between. The CDR3 length is 14 residues. Germline CDR1 and CDR2: SQVTM and ANQGSEA.

The table lists this clone with a count of one. The chain joins TRBV27 to TRBJ2-2; a possible D gene is TRBD1 (5 bases). CDR3 length: 16 amino acids. The V gene's germline CDR1 is MNHEY and CDR2 SMNVEV (reference sequence). The V and J ends lost 5 bases and 0 bases respectively, with 13 bases between them. The CDR3 nucleotides read TGTGCCAGCAGTATCTCTAGACAGACGAACACCGGGGAGCTGTTTTTT. Translating gives CASSISRQTNTGELFF.

This CDR3 is CASSGGTVANYGYTF. CDR3 DNA sequence: TGTGCCAGCAGCGGAGGGACAGTGGCTAACTATGGCTACACCTTC. This chain joins TRBV9 and TRBJ1-2; TRBD1 agrees at 7 bases. The CDR3 runs to 15 residues. V shed 3 bases, J shed 0 bases, and the junction held 5 bases outside the gene matches. Germline V CDR1 and CDR2: SGDLS, YYNGEE.

V usage is TRBV5-1 and J usage is TRBJ2-5; D is possibly TRBD2 (6 bases). Looked up from germline, CDR1 is SGHRS and CDR2 is YFSETQ. Trimming shortened V by 3 bases and J by 0 bases, and 12 bases separated the two germline ends. The CDR3 length is 15 residues. CDR3 loop: CASSSGLRYQETQYF. The DNA for the CDR3 is TGCGCCAGCAGCTCGGGACTTAGGTACCAAGAGACCCAGTACTTC.

The gene calls are TRBV19 and TRBJ2-3; TRBD2 matches 8 bases. V lost 5 bases, J lost 6 bases, and 13 bases stayed unmatched. Germline V gene lookup returns CDR1 LNHDA and CDR2 SQIVND (reference sequence). This CDR3 comprises 16 residues. The CDR3 DNA reads TGTGCCAGTAGTCGGAAACTAGCGGCATTATCGGATACGCAGTATTTT. Translation: CASSRKLAALSDTQYF.

This clone came up a few times. The CDR3 DNA is TGTGCCAGCAGCAAAGGGACACACTGGGAAAAACTGTTTTTT. This encodes CASSKGTHWEKLFF. The chain recombines TRBV2 with TRBJ1-4; D may be TRBD1 (6 bases). V was pared by 6 bases and J by 8 bases, with 16 bases between. Germline CDR1 SNHLY, CDR2 FYNNEI. The CDR3 is 14 residues long.

The DNA of the CDR3 is TGTGCCAGCAGTTTGGCGACAGGGATGTACGAGCAGTACGTC. This sequence encodes CASSLATGMYEQYV. The genes are TRBV28 and TRBJ2-7; 7 positions match TRBD1. J was trimmed by 4 bases and V by 3 bases; bases with no gene match: 6. The CDR3 is 14 amino acids. The germline V gene encodes CDR1 MDHEN and CDR2 SYDVKM.

This chain connects TRBV7-9 to TRBJ2-3; D is unclear. Germline-derived CDR1 and CDR2 are SEHNR and FQNEAQ (reference sequence). The V end lost 3 bases, the J end lost 3 bases, and 1 base lay between the germline ends. The CDR3 consists of 11 residues. CDR3 protein: CASSFTDTQYF. In DNA form, the CDR3 reads TGTGCCAGCAGCTTTACAGATACGCAGTATTTT.

The chain has TRBV12-2 and TRBJ2-3; the D segment call TRBD2 is taken from the table without a DNA check. TRBV12-2 is annotated as a pseudogene. CDR3 length equals 15 residues. CDR3 sequence: CASRLYQAGADTQYF. For the CDR3, the DNA is TGTGCAAGTCGCTTATACCAAGCGGGGGCAGATACGCAGTATTTT.

This clone was seen only once. This chain's CDR3 is CASSPGTTTDTQYF. The DNA of the CDR3 is TGTGCCAGCAGCCCCGGGACAACAACAGATACGCAGTATTTT. V and J are TRBV7-9 and TRBJ2-3, with a weak D call TRBD1 (6 bases). The germline V gene has CDR1 SEHNR and CDR2 FQNEAQ (reference sequence). Trimming shortened V by 5 bases and J by 3 bases, and 12 bases separated the two germline ends. The CDR3 is 14 amino acids.

The chain recombines TRBV5-1 with TRBJ1-1; D is uncertain. V lost 2 bases and J 5 bases, leaving 16 bases between the germline ends. The germline gives CDR1 SGHRS, CDR2 YFSETQ. CDR3 size: 15 residues. The CDR3 spells CASSLRTGERTEAFF. In DNA form, the CDR3 reads TGCGCCAGCAGCTTACGAACGGGCGAGAGGACTGAAGCTTTCTTT.

The chain employs TRBV6-2 or TRBV6-3 and TRBJ2-3; D is perhaps TRBD1 (6 bases). Trimming cost V 4 bases and J 2 bases, with 19 bases left between them. Germline CDR1 and CDR2: MNHEY and SVGEGT. The CDR3 is made up of 17 amino acids. CDR3 residues: CASSWDTFGGDTDTQYF. CDR3 nucleotides: TGTGCCAGCAGTTGGGACACCTTTGGCGGCGACACAGATACGCAGTATTTT.

The rearrangement joins TRBV6-1 to TRBJ1-2, with no clear D. The germline V gene encodes CDR1 MNHNS and CDR2 SASEGT. The CDR3 is 16 residues long. V was trimmed by 8 bases and J by 4 bases, leaving 23 bases between them. The DNA for the CDR3 is TGTGCCAGCGGTGTCCCGCCCAACCGGAACCTCTATGGCTACACCTTC. Its protein product is CASGVPPNRNLYGYTF.

The chain is built from TRBV9 and TRBJ2-2; D possibly uses TRBD1 or TRBD2 (5 bases each). The CDR3 has 15 residues. CDR1 and CDR2 from the germline V gene are SGDLS and YYNGEE. V was cut by 4 bases and J by 3 bases, with 13 bases left in between. The CDR3 DNA is TGTGCCAGCAGCCCCATATTGGGGGACACCGGGGAGCTGTTTTTT. Its translation is CASSPILGDTGELFF.